This T cell receptor (beta chain) was observed in a study of graft-versus-host responses after intestinal transplantation. Points from the study as a whole: Maximum circulating GvH clone levels tracked with early post-transplant HvG decreases.

Regarding this clone: The junction shows a germline mismatch at one end, possibly a read error.

Proliferating responders of the CD3+CD4+ and CD3+CD8+ phenotypes with low CFSE were sorted after the reaction. The V gene's germline CDR1 is SGHDT and CDR2 YYEEEE. This CDR3 is built from 11 residues. Some clones are missing from TCRdb's copy, which holds only in-frame ones; the method was immunoSEQ multiplex PCR. The data show about 15,000 clones, roughly 28% seen once. The chain is built from TRBV5-6 and TRBJ2-1, with D possibly being TRBD1 (6 bases). This TCR derives from a human patient who received an intestinal transplant. Sample: alloreactive CD4+ T cells from a mixed lymphocyte reaction culture, taken before intestinal transplant. The subset is: CFSE-low proliferating T cells sorted from roughly 6-day pre-transplant mixed lymphocyte reaction (GvH or HvG direction). CDR3 protein: CASSSRQAGVF. The CDR3 DNA sequence: TGTGCCAGCAGCTCCCGACAGGCAGGGGTCTTC.